These 16 T cell receptor beta chains came from one sample sequenced in a study of cytomegalovirus exposure and HLA in healthy donors. PCR was performed using 60 Vbeta and 13 Jbeta primers. Clones were sequenced by immunoSEQ multiplex PCR, and TCRdb holds only the in-frame ones, with some missing. This sample carries 130,000 to 150,000 clones, about 73% of them seen once, and the ten largest clones take about 3%. Source material: PBMCs. These TCRs come from a man aged 40-55 years in good health and CMV-seropositive.

This clone was observed a few times. This CDR3 is CASSTRPGAETQYF. In DNA form, the CDR3 reads TGCGCCAGCAGCACGCGGCCAGGGGCGGAGACCCAGTACTTC. The V call is TRBV5-1, the J call TRBJ2-5, with a possible D match to TRBD1 (6 bases). CDR1 is SGHRS and CDR2 is YFSETQ in the germline V gene. The CDR3 has 14 amino acids. Trimming took 4 bases from V and 5 from J, leaving 15 bases between them.

This clone has more than one count but fewer than ten. The V and J genes are TRBV18 and TRBJ2-2; tentative D call: TRBD2 (5 bases). Between the trimmed V and J ends, which lost 3 bases and 4 bases, there was a span of 12 bases. CDR3 size: 15 residues. Germline values: CDR1 KGHSH, CDR2 LQKENI. The CDR3 DNA reads TGTGCCAGCTCACCGGGAGTATGGGGCACCGGGGAGCTGTTTTTT. Amino acid sequence: CASSPGVWGTGELFF.

This clone was seen a single time. CDR3 sequence (DNA): TGCGCCAGCAGCTTGAGTTCAGGAATGGGCTATGGCTACACCTTC. This translates into CASSLSSGMGYGYTF. J is TRBJ1-2 and V is TRBV5-1; D gene unclear. CDR1 is SGHRS, CDR2 YFSETQ, per germline. The CDR3 has 15 residues. V lost 1 base to trimming and J lost 4 bases, with 14 bases between them.

This clone was observed a handful of times. This CDR3 is CASSPGPFTGEQYF. As DNA, the CDR3 is TGCGCCAGCAGCCCCGGCCCGTTTACGGGGGAGCAGTACTTC. V gene TRBV4-3 combines with J gene TRBJ2-7, with a weak D call TRBD2 (5 bases). Germline V gene data show CDR1 as LGHNA and CDR2 as YSLEER. The CDR3 contains 14 residues. Trimming left V 4 bases short and J 7 bases short, with 17 bases between.

The V gene is TRBV9, the J gene TRBJ2-2; TRBD2 agrees at 13 bases. This CDR3 is built from 14 residues. CDR1 is SGDLS and CDR2 is YYNGEE in the germline V gene. Unmatched junction bases numbered 1, after V lost 4 bases and J lost 7 bases. Written as DNA, the CDR3 is TGTGCCAGCAGCTGGACTAGCGGGAGCGGGGAGCTGTTTTTT. As protein: CASSWTSGSGELFF.

A word on this clone: The junction departs from germline at one end; a sequencing error may be responsible. The chain carries TRBV7-9 and TRBJ2-7, with D unclear. The germline V gene encodes CDR1 SEHNR and CDR2 FQNEAQ (reference sequence). The CDR3 is 12 residues long. The CDR3 is CSSSLVLYEQYF. DNA of the CDR3: TGTTCCAGCAGCCTGGTACTTTACGAGCAGTACTTC.

With respect to this clone: The junction departs from the called germline gene at one end, perhaps through a read error. The chain links TRBV7-9 to TRBJ2-7; maybe TRBD2 (5 bases). There are 12 residues in the CDR3. CDR1 and CDR2 from the germline V gene are SEHNR and FQNEAQ (reference sequence). CDR3 amino acids: CSSSFHSGEQYF. CDR3 DNA sequence: TGTTCCAGCAGCTTCCACTCGGGGGAGCAGTACTTC. Using reference TRBV7-9 and TRBJ2-7 for the parts outside the CDR3, the full variable domain is DTGVSQNPRHKITKRGQNVTFRCDPISEHNRLYWYRQTLGQGPEFLTYFQNEAQLEKSRLLSDRFSAERPKGSFSTLEIQRTEQGDSAMYLCSSSFHSGEQYFGPGTRLTVT.

This clone has a handful of counts. The chain joins TRBV19 to TRBJ2-1, with TRBD2 identical over 8 bases. The CDR3 extends over 16 amino acids. CDR1 and CDR2 (germline): LNHDA, SQIVND (reference sequence). The trim removed 2 bases at V and 9 bases at J, leaving 12 bases unmatched. The CDR3 nucleotides read TGTGCCAGTAGTATACGGGGCGGGAGGACCCCCGGTGAGCAGTTCTTC. Amino acids: CASSIRGGRTPGEQFF.

Only a few counts were recorded for this clone. The chain couples TRBV6-1 to TRBJ2-6, with D maybe TRBD1 (6 bases). The CDR3 runs to 15 residues. Germline V gene data show CDR1 as MNHNS and CDR2 as SASEGT. V was clipped by 6 bases and J by 0 bases, with 9 bases between them. The CDR3 DNA follows: TGTGCCAGCAGACTAGGGGGCTCTGGGGCCAACGTCCTGACTTTC. This codes for CASRLGGSGANVLTF.

The chain links TRBV29-1 to TRBJ2-3, with 13 bases fitting TRBD2. CDR1 and CDR2 (germline): SQVTM, ANQGSEA. V lost 6 bases to trimming and J lost 2 bases; unmatched junction nucleotides: 11. This CDR3 has 17 amino acids. CDR3 sequence reads: CSVPGSGLAGATDTQYF. The CDR3 DNA sequence: TGCAGCGTCCCCGGAAGTGGACTAGCGGGGGCCACAGATACGCAGTATTTT.

Only one count was recorded for this clone. The rearrangement links TRBV7-9 to TRBJ1-1; D is unclear. The CDR3 sequence is 14 residues long. The V end lost 4 bases, the J end lost 4 bases, and 13 bases lay between the germline ends. Germline loops: CDR1 SEHNR, CDR2 FQNEAQ (reference sequence). CDR3 in DNA: TGTGCCAGCAGCTCTCAGTCGGGAGTCACTGAAGCTTTCTTT. It translates to CASSSQSGVTEAFF.

This clone was picked up a small number of times. This chain connects TRBV9 to TRBJ2-5; 9 positions agree with TRBD1. This CDR3 contains 15 residues. Germline CDR1 is SGDLS and CDR2 is YYNGEE. The J segment lost 5 bases and the V segment lost 3 bases, leaving 8 bases of the junction unmatched. The CDR3 bases are TGTGCCAGCAGCGCATTGGACAGGGGCGAGGAGACCCAGTACTTC. Translating it yields CASSALDRGEETQYF.

This clone has just one count. The chain joins TRBV30 to TRBJ2-7; the D is unclear. CDR1 is GTSNPN and CDR2 is SVGIG in the germline V gene (reference sequence). This CDR3 comprises 13 residues. V was clipped by 3 bases and J by 2 bases, with 11 bases between them. The CDR3 loop is CAWRPTPTYEQYF. In DNA form, the CDR3 reads TGTGCCTGGAGACCCACACCCACCTACGAGCAGTACTTC. Looking up the rest from reference TRBV30 and TRBJ2-7 gives the full variable domain: SQTIHQWPATLVQPVGSPLSLECTVEGTSNPNLYWYRQAAGRGLQLLFYSVGIGQISSEVPQNLSASRPQDRQFILSSKKLLLSDSGFYLCAWRPTPTYEQYFGPGTRLTVT.

This clone was counted a single time. The chain links TRBV28 to TRBJ1-3; D remains ambiguous. The CDR3 totals 16 residues. Germline lookup yields CDR1 MDHEN and CDR2 SYDVKM. V lost 4 bases and J lost 2, with 15 bases in between. The CDR3 coding sequence is TGTGCCAGCAGTTCCTTAGGACTTGTAACTGGAAACACCATATATTTT. This sequence encodes CASSSLGLVTGNTIYF.

The CDR3 region has the DNA TGCAGTGGCGGAGACACTGAAGCTTTCTTT. This codes for CSGGDTEAFF. The genes are TRBV20-1 and TRBJ1-1; D is uncertain. CDR1 is DFQATT and CDR2 is SNEGSKA in the germline V gene (reference sequence). This CDR3 region has 10 residues. Trimming pared 7 bases from V and 3 bases from J, leaving 6 bases between.

The J gene is TRBJ1-1, the V gene TRBV27; 8 bases align to TRBD1. Germline trimming cut 5 bases from V and 5 bases from J; bases unmatched to any gene: 13. This CDR3 region has 16 residues. CDR1 MNHEY and CDR2 SMNVEV come from the germline V gene (reference sequence). The CDR3, as DNA: TGTGCCAGCAGTCAAGGACAGGGAATGACGGGGACTGAAGCTTTCTTT. This encodes CASSQGQGMTGTEAFF.